One sample yielded the 27 T cell receptor beta chains listed below, sequenced in a study of T cells after yellow fever vaccination. TCRdb fed the 5' RACE reads into MiXCR, producing one record per CDR3 protein. The sample includes about 68,000 distinct CDR3 sequences, approximately 7% of them seen just once. The specimen comprised CD8+ T cells sorted from PBMCs, sampled about 49 days after the first yellow fever vaccination. The source is a man aged 18-30 years who received the YFV17D yellow fever vaccine.

This clonotype was picked up a small number of times. At one boundary the junction diverges from the germline segment, which might be a read error. V usage is TRBV6-5 and J usage is TRBJ1-6; D is unclear. There are 14 residues in the CDR3. Germline values: CDR1 MNHEY, CDR2 SVGAGI. The CDR3: CASNPSAYNSPLHF. DNA for the CDR3: TGTGCCAGCAACCCCTCAGCTTATAACTCACCCCTCCACTTT.

This clonotype is labeled large (0.1 to 1%). This sequence joins TRBV14 and TRBJ1-2, with 9 bases lining up with TRBD1. The CDR3 has 13 amino acids. Germline CDR1 is SGHDN and CDR2 is FVKESK. V shed 5 bases and J 2 bases; nucleotides not matched to a gene: 0. The chain's CDR3 is CASSGTGNYGYTF. The DNA for the CDR3 is TGTGCCAGCAGCGGGACAGGGAACTATGGCTACACCTTC.

This sequence joins TRBV7-9 and TRBJ2-1; D might be TRBD1 (7 bases). V was pared by 6 bases and J by 9 bases, with 15 bases between. The CDR3 extends over 13 amino acids. The germline gives CDR1 SEHNR, CDR2 FQNEAQ (reference sequence). The CDR3 sequence is CASSHGGGGEQFF. In nucleotides, the CDR3 is TGTGCCAGCAGTCACGGAGGGGGCGGTGAGCAGTTCTTC.

This clonotype was counted between two and nine times. V is TRBV5-5 and J is TRBJ2-7; D might be TRBD1 (6 bases). Germline loops: CDR1 SGHKS, CDR2 YYEKEE (reference sequence). Trimming left V 2 bases short and J 3 bases short, with 15 bases between. The CDR3 is 15 amino acids. CDR3 region: CASSFGQGSNYEQYF. CDR3 in DNA: TGTGCCAGCAGCTTCGGGCAGGGGAGTAACTACGAGCAGTACTTC.

This clonotype was seen many times. The rearrangement uses TRBV4-3 and TRBJ2-7; TRBD1 aligns across 8 bases. Looked up from germline, CDR1 is LGHNA and CDR2 is YSLEER. CDR3 length equals 14 residues. V shed 1 base and J 2 bases; nucleotides not matched to a gene: 1. The CDR3 nucleotides are TGCGCCAGCAGCCAAGGGACAGGGACCTACGAGCAGTACTTC. Translating gives CASSQGTGTYEQYF.

This clonotype came up a few times. The chain combines TRBV11-2 with TRBJ2-5; D remains unclear. CDR3 size: 12 residues. V lost 3 bases and J 0 bases, leaving 2 bases between the germline ends. Germline assignment: CDR1 SGHAT and CDR2 FQNNGV. The CDR3: CASSFYQETQYF. CDR3 sequence (DNA): TGTGCCAGCAGCTTTTACCAAGAGACCCAGTACTTC.

As concerns this clonotype: This could be a read error, since a much larger clone is one nucleotide away. This chain connects TRBV7-9 to TRBJ2-5; 8 bases line up with TRBD2. V trimming: 5 bases; J trimming: 3 bases; junction bases outside the gene matches: 8. The CDR3 consists of 15 residues. The germline CDR1 and CDR2 sequences are SEHNR and FQNEAQ (reference sequence). The CDR3, as DNA: TGTGCCAGCAGCCCAACGGGGGGGGCTAAAGAGACCCAGTACTTC. This gives the protein CASSPTGGAKETQYF.

This clonotype was seen at least ten times. The chain carries TRBV3-1 and TRBJ2-7; D may correspond to TRBD1 or TRBD2 (5 bases each). The germline V and J ends were trimmed by 6 bases and 2 bases, with 17 bases remaining between them. The CDR3 has 15 residues. Germline V gene sequence: CDR1 LGHDT, CDR2 YNNKEL (reference sequence). For the CDR3, the DNA is TGTGCCAGCAGTATTGCTGGGGGATCCACCTACGAGCAGTACTTC. Residues: CASSIAGGSTYEQYF.

This clonotype has just a few counts. CDR3: CASSGIVAGINTGELFF. The CDR3 DNA reads as TGTGCCAGCAGCGGGATAGTAGCGGGGATCAACACCGGGGAGCTGTTTTTT. This chain joins TRBV9 and TRBJ2-2, with 8 bases identical to TRBD2. Germline V gene sequence: CDR1 SGDLS, CDR2 YYNGEE. Unmatched junction bases numbered 9, after V lost 3 bases and J lost 2 bases. The length of the CDR3 is 17 residues.

Concerning this clonotype: One junction end does not reproduce the germline sequence, and a read error may be involved. This chain joins TRBV7-7 and TRBJ2-2; TRBD1 aligns across 10 bases. This CDR3 region has 15 residues. Germline lookup yields CDR1 SSHAT and CDR2 FNYEAQ (reference sequence). The CDR3 DNA reads TGTGCTAGCAGCTACGGGACAGGGGCACACGGGGAGCTGTTTTTT. This codes for CASSYGTGAHGELFF.

In this sample, this clonotype turned up many times. The rearrangement links TRBV29-1 to TRBJ1-4; the match to TRBD1 covers 7 bases. With 2 bases clipped from V and 12 bases from J, the junction kept 9 bases outside the gene matches. The CDR3 totals 13 residues. Germline V gene data show CDR1 as SQVTM and CDR2 as ANQGSEA. Written as DNA, the CDR3 is TGCAGCGTTGAAAGAGACAGGGCTGGGGAACTGTTTTTT. It translates to CSVERDRAGELFF.

This clonotype has at least ten counts. V usage is TRBV4-1 and J usage is TRBJ1-2, with TRBD1 matching 10 bases. Germline V gene sequence: CDR1 MGHRA, CDR2 YSYEKL. CDR3 length equals 14 residues. V lost 4 bases, J lost 8 bases, and 7 bases stayed unmatched. The CDR3 region has the DNA TGCGCCAGCAGCCCGGGACAGGGGAGCGGCGGCTACACCTTC. Protein product: CASSPGQGSGGYTF.

The chain combines TRBV2 with TRBJ2-1; D may be TRBD2 (7 bases). This CDR3 has 15 residues. Germline-derived CDR1 and CDR2 are SNHLY and FYNNEI. V lost 3 bases and J lost 4, with 13 bases in between. For the CDR3, the DNA is TGTGCCAGCAGTGACCGGGGGGCCCCTTACAATGAGCAGTTCTTC. This codes for CASSDRGAPYNEQFF.

This clonotype was seen many times. This chain connects TRBV9 to TRBJ1-2; D not resolved. Germline loops: CDR1 SGDLS, CDR2 YYNGEE. V shed 5 bases and J shed 7 bases, with 15 bases lying between them. The CDR3 totals 13 residues. The CDR3 protein is CASSFLGDVGYTF. In nucleotides, the CDR3 is TGTGCCAGCAGTTTCCTGGGCGACGTTGGCTACACCTTC. Full variable domain (missing parts from reference TRBV9 and TRBJ1-2): DSGVTQTPKHLITATGQRVTLRCSPRSGDLSVYWYQQSLDQGLQFLIQYYNGEERAKGNILERFSAQQFPDLHSELNLSSLELGDSALYFCASSFLGDVGYTFGSGTRLTVV.

This clonotype turned up a few times. The gene calls are TRBV7-9 and TRBJ2-6; 7 bases are shared with TRBD1. The V gene's germline CDR1 is SEHNR and CDR2 FQNEAQ (reference sequence). Trimming cost V 5 bases and J 0 bases; bases outside gene matches: 1. The CDR3 has 15 amino acids. CDR3 DNA: TGTGCCAGCAGCCGGGACAGCTCTGGGGCCAACGTCCTGACTTTC. Its protein product is CASSRDSSGANVLTF.

This clonotype appeared a few times. Its ends do not fully match the called genes, so a read error is possible. V and J are TRBV5-6 and TRBJ2-1; D gene uncertain. The CDR3 contains 14 residues. Looked up from germline, CDR1 is SGHDT and CDR2 is YYEEEE. The CDR3 region has the DNA TGTGCCATCAGCCCCGGGCTACGGCACAATGAGCAGTTCTTC. It translates to CAISPGLRHNEQFF.

V gene TRBV7-9 combines with J gene TRBJ1-2; 7 bases line up with TRBD1. V dropped 5 bases and J dropped 8; count of bases not matched to a gene: 5. The CDR3 is 12 residues long. From germline, CDR1 is SEHNR and CDR2 FQNEAQ (reference sequence). The CDR3 coding sequence is TGTGCCAGCAGCCCAGCGGACAGGGGCTACACCTTC. Its translation is CASSPADRGYTF.

This clonotype was counted between two and nine times. The chain links TRBV7-2 to TRBJ2-5; D may be TRBD2 (6 bases). Trimming removed 4 bases from V and 0 bases from J, with 12 bases in between. The germline gives CDR1 SGHTA, CDR2 FQGNSA. There are 15 residues in the CDR3. Here the CDR3 reads CASSSTERDQETQYF. Written as DNA, the CDR3 is TGTGCCAGCAGCTCAACCGAGCGGGACCAAGAGACCCAGTACTTC. The variable domain in full, completed from reference TRBV7-2 and TRBJ2-5, reads GAGVSQSPSNKVTEKGKDVELRCDPISGHTALYWYRQSLGQGLEFLIYFQGNSAPDKSGLPSDRFSAERTGGSVSTLTIQRTQQEDSAVYLCASSSTERDQETQYFGPGTRLLVL.

In this sample, this clonotype turned up many times. The chain recombines TRBV7-3 with TRBJ2-5; 8 bases match TRBD2. CDR3 size: 15 residues. V shed 5 bases and J 1 base; nucleotides not matched to a gene: 6. CDR1 is SGHTA, CDR2 FQGTGA, per germline. The chain's CDR3 is CASSPGTSGQETQYF. In DNA, the CDR3 is TGTGCCAGCAGCCCCGGAACTAGCGGCCAAGAGACCCAGTACTTC.

This clonotype was recorded at least ten times. V and J are TRBV7-9 and TRBJ1-1; D may be TRBD1 (5 bases). The CDR3 loop spans 12 amino acids. Trimming took 5 bases from V and 12 from J, leaving 16 bases between them. CDR1 is SEHNR and CDR2 is FQNEAQ in the germline V gene (reference sequence). CDR3 region: CASSGQGGHTFF. CDR3 in DNA: TGTGCCAGCAGCGGTCAGGGCGGTCATACTTTCTTT.

This clonotype has ten or more counts. The rearrangement joins TRBV12-3 or TRBV12-4 to TRBJ1-2; TRBD1 is a possible D gene (5 bases). The CDR3 covers 14 residues. V dropped 7 bases and J dropped 4 bases, with 16 bases sitting between them. The CDR3 loop is CASTSSSRVYGYTF. CDR3 in DNA: TGTGCCAGCACGTCCTCGAGCAGGGTCTATGGCTACACCTTC.

There are many counts of this clonotype. The J gene is TRBJ2-3, the V gene TRBV27; tentative D call: TRBD1 (5 bases). The V and J ends lost 5 bases and 1 base respectively, with 13 bases between them. The CDR3 extends over 15 amino acids. Germline-derived CDR1 and CDR2 are MNHEY and SMNVEV (reference sequence). DNA for the CDR3: TGTGCCAGCAGTGCCCCAGGGTGGGGCACAGATACGCAGTATTTT. This codes for CASSAPGWGTDTQYF.

This clonotype has a handful of counts. The chain combines TRBV4-3 with TRBJ1-3; no clear D gene. V lost 0 bases and J 7 bases, leaving 13 bases between the germline ends. The germline CDR1 and CDR2 sequences are LGHNA and YSLEER. This CDR3 has 15 amino acids. CDR3 sequence reads: CASSQDYSFRNTIYF. CDR3 nucleotides: TGCGCCAGCAGCCAAGATTACAGTTTTAGGAACACCATATATTTT.

This chain connects TRBV27 to TRBJ1-6; TRBD1 aligns across 9 bases. With V trimmed by 5 bases and J by 7 bases, 12 bases remained unmatched. CDR1 is MNHEY, CDR2 SMNVEV, per germline (reference sequence). The CDR3 is 17 residues long. The DNA for the CDR3 is TGTGCCAGCAGTCCGTACCGGGACAGGGCTGAGAATTCACCCCTCCACTTT. Protein sequence: CASSPYRDRAENSPLHF.

In its sample, this clonotype was seen many times. The J gene is TRBJ2-1, the V gene TRBV10-3, with D possibly matching TRBD2 (5 bases). Trimming left V 7 bases short and J 4 bases short, with 20 bases between. Germline V gene data show CDR1 as ENHRY and CDR2 as SYGVKD. This CDR3 has 16 residues. The CDR3 here is CAITRTGSGQYNEQFF. For the CDR3, the DNA is TGTGCCATCACCAGGACGGGGAGCGGCCAATACAATGAGCAGTTCTTC.

This clonotype was found many times. The genes are TRBV9 and TRBJ2-5, with TRBD1 matching over 7 bases. V shed 4 bases, J shed 0 bases, and the junction held 6 bases outside the gene matches. Germline V CDR1 and CDR2: SGDLS, YYNGEE. The CDR3 totals 15 residues. The CDR3 protein is CASSPLDRDQETQYF. In DNA form, the CDR3 reads TGTGCCAGCAGCCCCCTTGACAGGGACCAAGAGACCCAGTACTTC.

This clonotype was seen many times. V gene TRBV4-1 combines with J gene TRBJ1-4; D may be TRBD1 (5 bases). The CDR3 sequence is 13 residues long. Germline CDR1 reads MGHRA; CDR2 reads YSYEKL. The ends were cut back, 4 bases at V and 8 bases at J, with 11 bases in the middle. The CDR3 bases are TGCGCCAGCAGCCTGGGGGGAGCGGAAAAACTGTTTTTT. It specifies CASSLGGAEKLFF.